This T cell receptor (beta chain) was profiled in a study of CD8 T cells in Susac syndrome. Study findings and constraints: A relatively small number of individuals underwent TCR sequencing and HLA analysis.

With regard to this clonotype: Its specificity is not known.

Random hexamers primed reverse transcription of roughly 0.5 to 1 ug RNA. MiXCR, run by TCRdb on the immunoSEQ multiplex PCR reads, gives a single entry per CDR3 protein. The sample holds about 280,000 distinct CDR3 sequences, about 88% seen once. The junction had 12 bases not matched to a gene; V was cut back by 5 bases and J by 0 bases. CDR1 MNHEY and CDR2 SMNVEV come from the germline V gene (reference sequence). CDR3 size: 17 residues. The source is a human donor with multiple sclerosis. The gene calls are TRBV27 and TRBJ2-7; 8 nucleotides line up with TRBD1. Material for sequencing was CD8+ T cells from PBMCs. The CDR3 loop reads CASSISADRADSYEQYF. The DNA of the CDR3 is TGTGCCAGCAGTATCTCCGCGGACAGGGCCGACTCCTACGAGCAGTACTTC.